This TCR beta chain was documented in a study of shared clonotypes between healthy human individuals. Profiling relied on immunoSEQ multiplex PCR, and the TCRdb table lists in-frame clones only, not all of them. This table holds about 1,900,000 clones, approximately 94% found once. The V segment lost 2 bases and the J segment 10 bases; nucleotides outside the gene matches: 7. Germline CDR1 is MDHEN and CDR2 is SYDVKM. The CDR3 is made up of 16 amino acids. It was CD45RO-negative cells, positively selected for CCR7, that made up naive CD8 cells, with terminally differentiated effector memory CD45RA+ cells excluded.

The material sequenced was naive CD8+ T cells sorted from blood. The J gene is TRBJ1-6, the V gene TRBV28; 11 nucleotides match TRBD1. This clonotype was sampled from a man aged 18 to 29 in good health. In nucleotides, the CDR3 is TGTGCCAGCAGTTTACACGCCGGGACAGGGGGGTCACCCCTCCACTTT. It specifies CASSLHAGTGGSPLHF.